The 25 T cell receptor beta chains below all came from one sample that was sequenced in a study of control samples from healthy donors and cancer patients. Some clones are missing from TCRdb's copy, which holds only in-frame ones; the method was immunoSEQ multiplex PCR. The table shows tens of thousands of clones, with approximately 89% occurring only once. Specimen: PBMCs. The receptor source for this set is a man in his sixties with head and neck cancer.

The V call is TRBV19, the J call TRBJ2-1, with 10 bases identical to TRBD2. The CDR3 is made up of 15 amino acids. V shed 3 bases and J 3 bases; nucleotides not matched to a gene: 2. Germline V lookup: CDR1 LNHDA, CDR2 SQIVND (reference sequence). CDR3 nucleotide sequence: TGTGCCAGTAGTATTCGACTAGCGGGCTACAATGAGCAGTTCTTC. Translating it yields CASSIRLAGYNEQFF.

The chain has TRBV2 and TRBJ2-7; D might be TRBD1 or TRBD2, each matching 5 bases. This CDR3 comprises 13 residues. CDR1 and CDR2 (germline): SNHLY, FYNNEI. In DNA, the CDR3 is TGTGCCAGCCGTGAGGGGCCCACCTACGAGCAGTACGTC. Amino acid sequence: CASREGPTYEQYV.

The V and J genes are TRBV15 and TRBJ2-2; 8 bases align to TRBD1. Trimming cost V 8 bases and J 2 bases; bases outside gene matches: 19. The germline gives CDR1 LNHNV, CDR2 YYDKDF (reference sequence). This CDR3 has 19 amino acids. In nucleotides, the CDR3 is TGTGCCACCCGTAGCCGGAGACAGGGGACCCGAATTAACACCGGGGAGCTGTTTTTT. Its translation: CATRSRRQGTRINTGELFF.

This clone appeared a few times. The gene calls are TRBV3-1 (or the pseudogene TRBV3-2) and TRBJ1-1, with 7 bases matching TRBD1. The V gene end was trimmed by 0 bases and the J gene end by 1 base; junction bases not matched to a gene: 11. The CDR3 totals 18 residues. Germline CDR1 LGHDT, CDR2 YNNKEL (reference sequence). This chain's CDR3 is CASSQEVRGIKRNTEAFF. CDR3 coding DNA: TGTGCCAGCAGCCAAGAAGTCAGGGGGATAAAGAGGAACACTGAAGCTTTCTTT.

As concerns this clone: Relative to the germline gene, one junction end is altered; a read error may explain this. The CDR3: CASNPGTGPEPYF. CDR3 nucleotide sequence: TGTGCCAGCAACCCCGGGACAGGGCCTGAGCCGTACTTC. The rearrangement joins TRBV12-3 or TRBV12-4 to TRBJ2-7; TRBD1 matches at 9 bases. CDR3 length: 13 residues.

This clone turned up a few times. The chain is built from TRBV6-1 and TRBJ2-7; 9 nucleotides match TRBD1. The CDR3 runs to 15 residues. V lost 3 bases to trimming and J lost 3 bases; unmatched junction nucleotides: 6. CDR1 is MNHNS, CDR2 SASEGT, per germline. The CDR3 DNA is TGTGCCAGCAGTGACGGGACAGGGAGGAGCTACGAGCAGTACTTC. Translation: CASSDGTGRSYEQYF.

The J gene is TRBJ2-5, the V gene TRBV9; D perhaps matches TRBD2 (6 bases). The CDR3 length is 16 residues. Per germline, CDR1 SGDLS and CDR2 YYNGEE. V lost 3 bases and J 4 bases, leaving 19 bases between the germline ends. The CDR3 nucleotides are TGTGCCAGCAGCGCCAACGCCGGGGTGGGGGGAGAGACCCAGTACTTC. The encoded protein is CASSANAGVGGETQYF.

This clone is a singleton in its sample. The chain combines TRBV4-1 with TRBJ1-6; D is perhaps TRBD1 (5 bases). Germline-derived CDR1 and CDR2 are MGHRA and YSYEKL. The V gene lost 4 bases and the J gene lost 7 bases, with 14 bases spanning the gap. This CDR3 spans 15 amino acids. CDR3: CASSLGPGSNSPLHF. CDR3 in DNA: TGCGCCAGCAGCCTAGGACCAGGGAGCAATTCACCCCTCCACTTT.

The chain links TRBV6-5 to TRBJ2-5; 7 positions match TRBD1. V was pared by 6 bases and J by 5 bases, with 6 bases of the junction left unmatched. From germline, CDR1 is MNHEY and CDR2 SVGAGI. The length of the CDR3 is 13 residues. The CDR3 nucleotides read TGTGCCAGCAGCTCAGACAGGGATGAGACCCAGTACTTC. Its protein product is CASSSDRDETQYF.

V gene TRBV10-3 combines with J gene TRBJ1-2, with 10 bases fitting TRBD1. The CDR3 spans 13 residues. Germline-derived CDR1 and CDR2 are ENHRY and SYGVKD. V gave up 11 bases and J gave up 7 bases; unmatched junction bases: 10. The CDR3 protein is CALSSTGGSGYTF. The CDR3 DNA follows: TGTGCCCTTTCGTCGACAGGGGGCAGTGGCTACACCTTC.

The chain combines TRBV9 with TRBJ1-1, with D possibly TRBD1 on 5 matching bases. The CDR3 spans 13 residues. The germline V gene encodes CDR1 SGDLS and CDR2 YYNGEE. V was trimmed by 4 bases and J by 1 base, leaving 8 bases between them. The CDR3 loop is CASSMGPNTEAFF. CDR3 nucleotides: TGTGCCAGCAGCATGGGGCCGAACACTGAAGCTTTCTTT.

The rearrangement joins TRBV6-2 or TRBV6-3 to TRBJ2-1; unclear D gene. The V and J ends lost 6 bases and 6 bases respectively, with 9 bases between them. CDR1 and CDR2 (germline): MNHEY, SVGEGT. This CDR3 is built from 12 residues. This chain's CDR3 is CASRPDSNEQFF. For the CDR3, the DNA is TGTGCCAGCAGACCTGACTCCAATGAGCAGTTCTTC.

The chain combines TRBV5-6 with TRBJ1-6; the D gene is possibly TRBD1 (6 bases). With 0 bases removed from V and 6 bases from J, the gap between germline ends came to 16 bases. The CDR3 covers 17 residues. In germline, CDR1 is SGHDT, CDR2 YYEEEE. The CDR3 DNA reads as TGTGCCAGCAGCTTGGTACCGGGACAACTAAGTAATTCACCCCTCCACTTT. It specifies CASSLVPGQLSNSPLHF. Combining the CDR3 with reference TRBV5-6 and TRBJ1-6 gives the whole variable domain DAGVTQSPTHLIKTRGQQVTLRCSPKSGHDTVSWYQQALGQGPQFIFQYYEEEERQRGNFPDRFSGHQFPNYSSELNVNALLLGDSALYLCASSLVPGQLSNSPLHFGNGTRLTVT.

This clone was counted only a few times. The CDR3 region has the DNA TGTGCCAGCAGTTACGGCAGCGGGAGTAATGAGCAGTTCTTC. As protein: CASSYGSGSNEQFF. J is TRBJ2-1 and V is TRBV6-5, with 8 positions matching TRBD2. The CDR3 runs 14 residues. The germline CDR1 and CDR2 sequences are MNHEY and SVGAGI. V shed 2 bases and J 7 bases; nucleotides not matched to a gene: 4.

The chain has TRBV18 and TRBJ2-1; 10 bases are shared with TRBD1. Germline lookup yields CDR1 KGHSH and CDR2 LQKENI. The length of the CDR3 is 13 residues. Germline trimming cut 4 bases from V and 7 bases from J; bases unmatched to any gene: 1. CDR3 DNA sequence: TGTGCCAGCTCACGGGGACAGGGGAATGAGCAGTTCTTC. Translation gives CASSRGQGNEQFF.

The chain uses TRBV18 and TRBJ2-7; 9 bases match TRBD1. The V segment lost 2 bases and the J segment 7 bases; nucleotides outside the gene matches: 9. Germline lookup yields CDR1 KGHSH and CDR2 LQKENI. The CDR3 spans 15 residues. The CDR3 coding sequence is TGTGCCAGCTCACCAAGTCGGGACAGGGCACAAGAGCAGTACTTC. Amino acid sequence: CASSPSRDRAQEQYF. Complete variable domain (other parts from reference TRBV18 and TRBJ2-7): NAGVMQNPRHLVRRRGQEARLRCSPMKGHSHVYWYRQLPEEGLKFMVYLQKENIIDESGMPKERFSAEFPKEGPSILRIQQVVRGDSAAYFCASSPSRDRAQEQYFGPGTRLTVT.

This chain joins TRBV29-1 and TRBJ1-2; 8 positions match TRBD1. Germline CDR1 SQVTM, CDR2 ANQGSEA. There are 13 residues in the CDR3. The chain's CDR3 is CRAPAGGTGGYTF. Here the CDR3 DNA reads TGCCGCGCCCCCGCAGGGGGCACGGGTGGCTACACCTTC.

This chain links TRBV5-1 with TRBJ2-7; D may correspond to TRBD1 or TRBD2 (5 bases each). The V and J ends lost 0 bases and 2 bases respectively, with 6 bases between them. Germline CDR1 SGHRS, CDR2 YFSETQ. The CDR3 contains 13 residues. CDR3 nucleotides: TGCGCCAGCAGCTTGGGGGGGACCTACGAGCAGTACTTC. The encoded protein is CASSLGGTYEQYF. The entire variable domain, with the rest obtained from reference TRBV5-1 and TRBJ2-7, is as follows: KAGVTQTPRYLIKTRGQQVTLSCSPISGHRSVSWYQQTPGQGLQFLFEYFSETQRNKGNFPGRFSGRQFSNSRSEMNVSTLELGDSALYLCASSLGGTYEQYFGPGTRLTVT.

This clone is classed as medium-sized. V and J are TRBV27 and TRBJ2-1, with 7 bases aligning to TRBD2. The CDR3 sequence is 14 residues long. The trim removed 3 bases at V and 6 bases at J, leaving 5 bases unmatched. Looked up from germline, CDR1 is MNHEY and CDR2 is SMNVEV (reference sequence). This CDR3 reads CASSLGGSFNEQFF. In nucleotides, the CDR3 is TGTGCCAGCAGTTTGGGCGGGAGTTTCAATGAGCAGTTCTTC.

The chain uses TRBV18 and TRBJ1-1; 7 bases are shared with TRBD1. J gave up 4 bases and V 1 base, and 12 bases lay outside the gene matches. CDR3 length: 17 residues. Germline-derived CDR1 and CDR2 are KGHSH and LQKENI. CDR3 in amino acids: CASSPRAHRGGGTEAFF. The DNA of the CDR3 is TGTGCCAGCTCACCACGGGCACACAGGGGCGGTGGCACTGAAGCTTTCTTT.

This clone was counted between two and nine times. The chain carries TRBV6-1 and TRBJ2-7, with D perhaps matching TRBD1 (6 bases). Germline-derived CDR1 and CDR2 are MNHNS and SASEGT. V lost 1 base, J lost 3 bases, and 13 bases lay in between. The CDR3 contains 15 residues. CDR3 in amino acids: CASSEVDSTFYEQYF. The CDR3 DNA sequence: TGTGCCAGCAGTGAAGTGGACAGTACCTTCTACGAGCAGTACTTC.

The rearrangement uses TRBV7-9 and TRBJ1-3; 7 bases fit TRBD1. Germline trimming cut 5 bases from V and 0 bases from J; bases unmatched to any gene: 7. The CDR3 totals 16 residues. CDR1 and CDR2 from the germline V gene are SEHNR and FQNEAQ (reference sequence). DNA for the CDR3: TGTGCCAGCAGCCCGAATAGGGGGCTCTCTGGAAACACCATATATTTT. Residues: CASSPNRGLSGNTIYF.

V usage is TRBV4-1 and J usage is TRBJ2-1; TRBD2 agrees at 16 bases. The CDR3 consists of 19 residues. The V gene end was trimmed by 6 bases and the J gene end by 0 bases; junction bases not matched to a gene: 8. Per germline, CDR1 MGHRA and CDR2 YSYEKL. CDR3 sequence reads: CASRVPGLAGGSSYNEQFF. In DNA form, the CDR3 reads TGCGCCAGCAGAGTGCCGGGACTAGCGGGAGGGAGCTCCTACAATGAGCAGTTCTTC.

This chain joins TRBV5-1 and TRBJ2-7, with D maybe TRBD1 (6 bases). The germline V gene has CDR1 SGHRS and CDR2 YFSETQ. The CDR3 consists of 14 residues. Trimming left V 4 bases short and J 2 bases short, with 13 bases between. For the CDR3, the DNA is TGCGCCAGCAGCGCCACCGGGACAACCTACGAGCAGTACGTC. As protein: CASSATGTTYEQYV.

This clone has only a few counts. V usage is TRBV15 and J usage is TRBJ1-1, with 9 bases aligning to TRBD1. This CDR3 has 14 residues. V was clipped by 2 bases and J by 10 bases; unmatched bases: 8. Germline CDR1 and CDR2: LNHNV and YYDKDF (reference sequence). The CDR3 loop is CATSRQQGARGAFF. The CDR3 nucleotides read TGTGCCACCAGCAGACAACAGGGGGCCCGTGGAGCTTTCTTT.